This T cell receptor (beta chain) was found in a study of T cells in Graves' hyperthyroidism and ophthalmopathy (dated by TCRdb to about 2019). Study-level background: To identify TCR V-J signatures that set the groups apart, the researchers used a discovery cohort of 100 patients, made up of 40 to 45 with Graves' ophthalmopathy and some 60 with stable Graves' hyperthyroidism. Prospective prediction of ophthalmopathy was tested in an independent validation cohort of about 19 hyperthyroidism patients and 15 to 17 patients who later progressed to ophthalmopathy. The 100 discovery patients were randomly split 7:3 into training and test sets. In over five Graves' hyperthyroidism patients, the study also compared T-cell repertoires from thyroid tissue with T-cell repertoires from blood. Once sampling was done, hyperthyroidism patients were given methimazole at a starting dose of 30 mg daily, whereas ophthalmopathy patients were given high-dose intravenous methylprednisolone. TCR Vbeta CDR3 sequencing of roughly 140 peripheral blood samples (43 ophthalmopathy, 75 to 85 hyperthyroidism and some 17 progressor patients) is reported in the paper. General study outcomes and caveats: No statistical method was used to fix the sample size in advance, and group allocation was not hidden from the investigators. Most expanded thyroid clonotypes (frequency above 0.001) were also detected in blood, suggesting blood repertoires may reflect thyroid immune responses. In validation, the model predicted progression to ophthalmopathy with 55% to 71% sensitivity and 72% to 75% specificity, a median of 6.5 months before onset. In cross-validation, a model built on a 13 V-J signature told ophthalmopathy apart from stable hyperthyroidism with 85% to 90% sensitivity and about 81% specificity, and in testing the same model reached 80%/75%.

TCR beta CDR3 regions were amplified from RNA transcripts. The first round of RT-PCR for the TCR CDR3 was performed with the HTBI primer set and the Qiagen OneStep RT-PCR kit. A second multiplex PCR round built the libraries, followed by size selection and purification. Paired-end sequencing of the libraries was performed with 100 bp reads on an Illumina HiSeq2000. On the study's bioinformatics: Raw data were processed with SOAPnuke, discarding reads with adapters, uncalled bases, mean Phred below 15, or no exact constant-primer or identifier match. High-quality paired reads were merged using COPE v1.2.5, and each unique nucleotide sequence was defined as a clonotype. MiTCR v1.1 was used to align the clonotypes against IMGT TRBV, TRBD and TRBJ reference segments. Only V-J combinations with frequency above 0.0001, covering approximately 99% of repertoires, were analysed. The TCS score was defined as F50 (clonal expansion) divided by E x V (chaos), with BLOSUM62-based TCRdist calculated between CDR3 peptides within each V-J. Welch's t-statistics and random forest reduced approximately 520 V-J features to roughly 13, which were used in a naive Bayes classifier (R e1071). The Morisita-Horn index was used to measure how similar the thyroid and blood repertoires were. TCRdb took the public reads, trimmed them with fastp at Q25, ran MiXCR for clone calling and kept in-frame beta chains. Rows with a matching CDR3 protein are joined into one entry that keeps the most common DNA and genes. TCRdb's processing, not the authors', yielded these V and J calls. Counted in this sample were 500,000 to 650,000 distinct CDR3 sequences; roughly 45% of them appeared once. About two fifths of the sample belongs to the ten largest clones.

This clonotype has more than one count but fewer than ten. Its binding antigen is unknown. No clone much larger than this one lies a single base away; base qualities are absent. At the junction V is shortened by 5 bases and J by 5 bases, with 12 bases in between. The CDR3 contains 13 residues, cysteine and phenylalanine counted. Only the CDR3 region is kept as DNA, spanning 39 bases read in frame from base 1. The germline V gene (reference sequence) supplies CDR1 DFQATT and CDR2 SNEGSKA. Any patient with an uncontrolled infection, another autoimmune disease, pregnancy or lactation was excluded. Diagnoses were based on clinical symptoms, serum thyroxine and TRAb, thyroid ultrasound and orbital computed tomography. Trizol reagent was used to extract total RNA, and RNA quality was then checked on an Agilent 2100 Bioanalyzer.

Rearrangement joined TRBV20-1 to TRBJ2-2, with the D assignment possibly TRBD1 or TRBD2, given 5 matching bases for each. This clonotype originated in an adult woman with Graves' disease, either hyperthyroidism or ophthalmopathy (not recorded which). The sequenced sample was peripheral blood or thyroid tissue (not recorded which). The CDR3 corresponds to CSALGTLTGELFF. The DNA reads TGCAGTGCTCTAGGGACCCTAACCGGGGAGCTGTTTTTT.